This T cell receptor beta chain was recovered during a study of OX40 agonist ivuxolimab in advanced cancers. Profiled with immunoSEQ multiplex PCR; TCRdb holds only in-frame clones, not every one. The data hold around 69,000 clones, with just over 85% observed a single time. This CDR3 spans 15 amino acids. Per the germline V gene, CDR1 is SGDLS and CDR2 is YYNGEE. V shed 0 bases and J shed 2 bases, with 12 bases lying between them. The clonotype originates from an adult with an advanced solid tumor such as melanoma, head and neck, liver or kidney cancer. The chain links TRBV9 to TRBJ2-7; D is possibly TRBD1 (5 bases). Sequencing used CD4+ or CD8+ T cells sorted from blood, obtained in a trial of the OX40 agonist ivuxolimab. The CDR3 here is CASSVEQVFTYEQYF. Here the CDR3 DNA reads TGTGCCAGCAGCGTAGAACAGGTATTTACCTACGAGCAGTACTTC.